The 27 T cell receptor beta chains reported below all come from one sample, sequenced in a study of quantifying T cell responses using KT2 cells. At the level of the study: Reverse transcription used primers in the TCR alpha and beta constant regions.

An oligo carrying a UMI was ligated to the cDNA 3' end. First-round PCR used around 4 cycles and beta primers RC1.1 and RC1.2 covering TRBC1 and TRBC2. Via MiXCR, TCRdb re-called the UMI-ligation and nested PCR reads, giving one row per CDR3 protein. The sample comprises some 43,000 distinct CDR3 sequences, around 15% of which are singletons, and roughly 44% rests with the top ten. Sequencing was done on a sample of PBMCs spiked with cells of the T cell clone KT2. All receptors derive from a human donor.

V usage is TRBV9 and J usage is TRBJ1-2; 9 nucleotides match TRBD1. Looked up from germline, CDR1 is SGDLS and CDR2 is YYNGEE. J lost 4 bases, V lost 0 bases, and 1 base had no gene match. The CDR3 runs 14 residues. CDR3 loop: CASSVGDRAYGYTF. The CDR3 DNA reads as TGTGCCAGCAGCGTAGGGGACAGGGCCTATGGCTACACCTTC.

This clonotype turned up a few times. V and J are TRBV18 and TRBJ2-1; no definite D call. The CDR3 runs 15 residues. V was clipped by 2 bases and J by 0 bases, with 8 bases between them. The V gene's germline CDR1 is KGHSH and CDR2 LQKENI. The DNA of the CDR3 is TGTGCCAGCTCACCAGATCGAAACTCCTACAATGAGCAGTTCTTC. Its protein is CASSPDRNSYNEQFF.

The V call is TRBV10-3, the J call TRBJ2-1, with a possible D match to TRBD1 (5 bases). The CDR3 is 14 amino acids. Trimming took off 10 bases at V and 6 bases at J, with 19 bases between the two ends. In germline, CDR1 is ENHRY, CDR2 SYGVKD. The CDR3, as DNA: TGTGCCACTAGGGAAGTTCAGGGTCTCAATGAGCAGTTCTTC. It codes for CATREVQGLNEQFF.

The rearrangement links TRBV24-1 to TRBJ2-3; the D is unclear. The V end was cut by 2 bases, the J end by 7 bases, with 9 bases between. The CDR3 totals 13 residues. CDR1 and CDR2 from the germline V gene are KGHDR and SFDVKD. The CDR3 region has the DNA TGTGCCACCAGTGATTCTGCCGGGTATACGCAGTATTTT. This gives the protein CATSDSAGYTQYF.

This clonotype occurred many times. The chain carries TRBV20-1 and TRBJ2-3, with D perhaps TRBD2 (5 bases). The CDR3 has 14 residues. Trimming stripped 2 bases from V and 0 bases from J, with 9 bases between. Germline V gene lookup returns CDR1 DFQATT and CDR2 SNEGSKA (reference sequence). The CDR3 coding sequence is TGCAGTGCTAGATTTAGACTAAGCACAGATACGCAGTATTTT. Its protein product is CSARFRLSTDTQYF.

In its sample, this clonotype was seen a few times. The chain has TRBV7-2 and TRBJ2-5; no definite D call. Trimming stripped 4 bases from V and 13 bases from J, with 16 bases between. Per germline, CDR1 SGHTA and CDR2 FQGNSA. The CDR3 totals 12 residues. CDR3 region: CASSYSDGPPYF. In DNA, the CDR3 is TGTGCCAGCAGCTATTCGGACGGACCCCCGTACTTC.

The chain employs TRBV29-1 and TRBJ2-1; D is uncertain. The ends were cut back, 8 bases at V and 5 bases at J, with 22 bases in the middle. Per the germline V gene, CDR1 is SQVTM and CDR2 is ANQGSEA. The CDR3 is 15 amino acids. CDR3: CSTMVRFPGDNEQFF. The CDR3 nucleotides are TGCAGCACCATGGTGCGGTTTCCCGGTGACAATGAGCAGTTCTTC.

The sample holds many counts of this clonotype. The genes are TRBV20-1 and TRBJ2-5; the D gene is possibly TRBD1 (7 bases). Trimming cost V 6 bases and J 5 bases, with 22 bases left between them. Germline lookup yields CDR1 DFQATT and CDR2 SNEGSKA (reference sequence). The CDR3 covers 15 residues. CDR3 in DNA: TGCAGTGCAACCGGGGACAGCCCGGCGGGGGAGACCCAGTACTTC. The encoded protein is CSATGDSPAGETQYF.

The chain couples TRBV2 to TRBJ2-1; TRBD1 matches 8 bases. V gave up 1 base and J gave up 4 bases; unmatched junction bases: 6. This CDR3 comprises 16 residues. Per germline, CDR1 SNHLY and CDR2 FYNNEI. The CDR3 nucleotides are TGTGCCAGCAGTGAAGGAAGGACAGGGAGGTACAATGAGCAGTTCTTC. The encoded protein is CASSEGRTGRYNEQFF.

This clonotype came up many times. The chain joins TRBV4-1 to TRBJ1-2; 7 nucleotides align to TRBD1. Germline-derived CDR1 and CDR2 are MGHRA and YSYEKL. Trimming removed 4 bases from V and 4 bases from J; junction bases left unmatched: 9. This CDR3 has 15 amino acids. DNA of the CDR3: TGCGCCAGCAGCCCTAGACAGGGAACCTTCTATGGCTACACCTTC. Its protein is CASSPRQGTFYGYTF.

The rearrangement links TRBV4-2 to TRBJ2-3; no clear D. CDR3 length equals 17 residues. Per germline, CDR1 LGHNA and CDR2 YNFKEQ. Trimming pared 0 bases from V and 8 bases from J, leaving 21 bases between. CDR3 residues: CASSQDLTEFGTGTQYF. CDR3 sequence (DNA): TGTGCCAGCAGCCAAGATCTAACGGAATTTGGTACCGGTACGCAGTATTTT.

Only a few counts were recorded for this clonotype. The V call is TRBV29-1, the J call TRBJ2-3; 8 bases map to TRBD1. The CDR3 consists of 15 residues. The germline V gene encodes CDR1 SQVTM and CDR2 ANQGSEA. V shed 7 bases, J shed 4 bases, and the junction held 13 bases outside the gene matches. The CDR3 nucleotides are TGCAGCGCCGTCCCCCCGACAGGGGCGGCAGATACGCAGTATTTT. This gives the protein CSAVPPTGAADTQYF.

In its sample, this clonotype was seen many times. This rearrangement joins TRBV4-2 to TRBJ2-6; 8 nucleotides match TRBD2. Unmatched junction bases numbered 5, after V lost 1 base and J lost 0 bases. This CDR3 is built from 18 residues. Germline assignment: CDR1 LGHNA and CDR2 YNFKEQ. The CDR3 is CASSQGGSGSSGANVLTF. The CDR3, as DNA: TGTGCCAGCAGCCAAGGGGGAAGCGGGAGCTCTGGGGCCAACGTCCTGACTTTC.

V usage is TRBV30 and J usage is TRBJ2-5; D remains unclear. The CDR3 has 14 amino acids. Trimming took 2 bases from V and 4 from J, leaving 14 bases between them. Germline V gives CDR1 GTSNPN, CDR2 SVGIG (reference sequence). The DNA of the CDR3 is TGTGCCTGGAGTAAGAACCCGAAGAGAGAGACCCAGTACTTC. Translating gives CAWSKNPKRETQYF. Filled out from reference TRBV30 and TRBJ2-5, the complete variable domain reads SQTIHQWPATLVQPVGSPLSLECTVEGTSNPNLYWYRQAAGRGLQLLFYSVGIGQISSEVPQNLSASRPQDRQFILSSKKLLLSDSGFYLCAWSKNPKRETQYFGPGTRLLVL.

This clonotype was detected a few times. The chain carries TRBV6-2 or TRBV6-3 and TRBJ2-7, with 8 bases identical to TRBD1. V shed 2 bases and J 5 bases; nucleotides not matched to a gene: 2. There are 13 residues in the CDR3. Germline values: CDR1 MNHEY, CDR2 SVGEGT. The CDR3, as DNA: TGTGCCAGCAGTTACGTCAGGGGGCACGAGCAGTACTTC. Protein sequence: CASSYVRGHEQYF.

The V and J genes are TRBV21-1 and TRBJ1-2; TRBD1 is the table's D call, not checked against the DNA. TRBV21-1 is listed as a pseudogene. The CDR3 has 14 residues. The CDR3, as DNA: TGTGCCAGCAGCTCCCCGACAGGGTACTATGGCTACACCTTC. Translating gives CASSSPTGYYGYTF.

This chain connects TRBV24-1 to TRBJ1-4; D ambiguous. CDR1 and CDR2 from the germline V gene are KGHDR and SFDVKD. The CDR3 consists of 13 residues. V was trimmed by 6 bases and J by 10 bases, leaving 14 bases between them. The CDR3 reads CATSSSRAGKLFF. Here the CDR3 DNA reads TGTGCCACCAGTTCATCCCGGGCCGGAAAACTGTTTTTT.

The chain recombines TRBV29-1 with TRBJ1-2; TRBD1 might be the D (5 bases). Per the germline V gene, CDR1 is SQVTM and CDR2 is ANQGSEA. The CDR3 spans 11 residues. Deletions cut 2 bases from V and 4 bases from J, with 5 bases between. Here the CDR3 DNA reads TGCAGCGTTGAAAGGGGCTATGGCTACACCTTC. This codes for CSVERGYGYTF.

J is TRBJ2-3 and V is TRBV5-1; 7 bases align to TRBD1. V lost 2 bases, J lost 2 bases, and 5 bases stayed unmatched. CDR1 and CDR2 (germline): SGHRS, YFSETQ. This CDR3 is 15 amino acids long. This CDR3 is CASSLFDRDTDTQYF. In DNA, the CDR3 is TGCGCCAGCAGCTTATTCGACAGGGACACAGATACGCAGTATTTT.

This clonotype was observed at least ten times. This chain connects TRBV27 to TRBJ2-1; unclear D gene. Trimming left V 6 bases short and J 7 bases short, with 13 bases between. This CDR3 has 13 residues. The germline gives CDR1 MNHEY, CDR2 SMNVEV (reference sequence). The CDR3 region is CASSPNPRNEQFF. In DNA form, the CDR3 reads TGTGCCAGCAGCCCCAATCCCCGTAATGAGCAGTTCTTC.

This clonotype was recorded a few times. The rearrangement joins TRBV7-8 to TRBJ2-7; D may be TRBD1 or TRBD2 (5 bases each). V dropped 0 bases and J dropped 6 bases, with 9 bases sitting between them. This CDR3 has 13 residues. Germline assignment: CDR1 SGHVS and CDR2 FQNEAQ. For the CDR3, the DNA is TGTGCCAGCAGCTTAGCGGGGGTTGGCGAGCAGTACTTC. This encodes CASSLAGVGEQYF.

This clonotype has a count of ten or more. V usage is TRBV29-1 and J usage is TRBJ1-1; D call uncertain. The length of the CDR3 is 12 residues. CDR1 and CDR2 from the germline V gene are SQVTM and ANQGSEA. V lost 4 bases and J 5 bases, leaving 11 bases between the germline ends. CDR3 sequence: CSVGTVGTEAFF. CDR3 nucleotide sequence: TGCAGCGTTGGAACGGTGGGTACTGAAGCTTTCTTT.

This chain uses TRBV28 with TRBJ2-7, with 9 bases that match TRBD1. This CDR3 spans 15 amino acids. Trimming at V came to 2 bases and at J to 2 bases, leaving 4 bases not matched to a gene. CDR1 is MDHEN and CDR2 is SYDVKM in the germline V gene. CDR3: CASSLPGQGTYEQYF. The DNA for the CDR3 is TGTGCCAGCAGTTTACCGGGACAGGGAACCTACGAGCAGTACTTC.

The J gene is TRBJ2-3, the V gene TRBV2; possibly TRBD1 for D (7 bases). Trimming stripped 4 bases from V and 4 bases from J, with 12 bases between. This CDR3 has 14 amino acids. Germline V lookup: CDR1 SNHLY, CDR2 FYNNEI. As DNA, the CDR3 is TGTGCCAGCAGTGCGGGAGACAGGGCAGATACGCAGTATTTT. This gives the protein CASSAGDRADTQYF.

This clonotype was counted ten times or more. CDR3 region: CASSPRTGGYEQYF. The CDR3 region has the DNA TGTGCCAGCAGCCCCCGGACAGGGGGCTACGAGCAGTACTTC. The chain carries TRBV9 and TRBJ2-7, with TRBD1 identical over 10 bases. V lost 4 bases to trimming and J lost 3 bases; unmatched junction nucleotides: 4. The germline gives CDR1 SGDLS, CDR2 YYNGEE. The CDR3 sequence is 14 residues long.

The chain recombines TRBV14 with TRBJ1-1; no clear D. Germline CDR1 SGHDN, CDR2 FVKESK. The CDR3 totals 19 residues. The V gene lost 2 bases and the J gene lost 4 bases, with 26 bases spanning the gap. CDR3 in amino acids: CASSQLGAEWEGGSTEAFF. For the CDR3, the DNA is TGTGCCAGCAGCCAATTGGGCGCTGAGTGGGAGGGCGGGAGCACTGAAGCTTTCTTT.

This clonotype was counted a few times. The gene calls are TRBV29-1 and TRBJ1-1; D is perhaps TRBD1 (6 bases). The CDR3 contains 13 residues. V gave up 5 bases and J gave up 0 bases, with 10 bases separating them. Germline assignment: CDR1 SQVTM and CDR2 ANQGSEA. The DNA for the CDR3 is TGCAGCGTTCTCAGGGGCATGAACACTGAAGCTTTCTTT. Its translation is CSVLRGMNTEAFF.